These 24 T cell receptor beta chains were all obtained from the same sample, sequenced in a study of blood T cells in healthy people across ages. The use of a sample-barcoded 5' primer and a J-beta primer mix characterized a second PCR of 7 to 11 cycles. TCRdb recomputed calls from the 5' RACE reads with MiXCR, one row per CDR3 protein. The sample consists of about 1.5 million distinct CDR3 sequences, approximately 40% of them appearing once. The specimen sequenced was blood. These receptors originate from a young woman in good health.

This clonotype was seen only a few times. The rearrangement joins TRBV28 to TRBJ2-7; D perhaps matches TRBD1 (6 bases). The CDR3 spans 14 residues. The germline V gene encodes CDR1 MDHEN and CDR2 SYDVKM. V lost 5 bases and J 5 bases, leaving 16 bases between the germline ends. CDR3 nucleotide sequence: TGTGCCAGCAGTGGGGAGCAGGGGTATAACGAGCAGTACTTC. Translating gives CASSGEQGYNEQYF.

This clonotype appeared once. The chain is built from TRBV24-1 and TRBJ2-5; 12 nucleotides align to TRBD2. Germline V lookup: CDR1 KGHDR, CDR2 SFDVKD. CDR3 length: 16 amino acids. V lost 2 bases and J lost 2; bases outside the gene matches: 2. CDR3 DNA: TGTGCCACCAGTGATTCGACTAGCGGGGGACAAGAGACCCAGTACTTC. It specifies CATSDSTSGGQETQYF.

The chain joins TRBV28 to TRBJ1-1, with D tentatively TRBD1 (5 bases). The CDR3 covers 14 residues. Germline values: CDR1 MDHEN, CDR2 SYDVKM. V was clipped by 5 bases and J by 7 bases, with 17 bases between them. CDR3 DNA sequence: TGTGCCAGCAGTCCCCCGGGACTGCCCGATGAAGCTTTCTTT. It is translated as CASSPPGLPDEAFF.

The gene calls are TRBV12-3 or TRBV12-4 and TRBJ1-2; 9 bases align to TRBD1. The CDR3 runs to 12 residues. The trim removed 6 bases at V and 6 bases at J, leaving 2 bases unmatched. The CDR3 DNA reads as TGTGCCAGCAGGGGACAGGGTAATGGCTACACCTTC. This encodes CASRGQGNGYTF.

This clonotype was detected many times. This sequence joins TRBV11-2 and TRBJ2-1; D gene uncertain. Trimming shortened V by 0 bases and J by 1 base, and 13 bases separated the two germline ends. Per germline, CDR1 SGHAT and CDR2 FQNNGV. This CDR3 has 17 amino acids. For the CDR3, the DNA is TGTGCCAGCAGCTTAGATCGGAGTGGAAGGTCCTACAATGAGCAGTTCTTC. It specifies CASSLDRSGRSYNEQFF.

The CDR3 bases are TGTGCCAGCAGTTTGGGACTAGCGGGACCGGGCCAGACGTACACCGGGGAGCTGTTTTTT. As protein: CASSLGLAGPGQTYTGELFF. The genes are TRBV12-3 or TRBV12-4 and TRBJ2-2; 13 bases fit TRBD2. CDR3 length equals 20 residues. The trim removed 3 bases at V and 3 bases at J, leaving 13 bases unmatched.

The chain joins TRBV12-3 or TRBV12-4 to TRBJ2-3; D tentatively fits TRBD1 or TRBD2 (5 bases each). This CDR3 comprises 15 residues. Trimming pared 5 bases from V and 7 bases from J, leaving 19 bases between. The DNA of the CDR3 is TGTGCCAGCAGTGTTGAGGGGACCGTGGTAAATACGCAGTATTTT. Protein product: CASSVEGTVVNTQYF.

A single count supports this clonotype. The chain has TRBV7-3 and TRBJ1-6; D may be TRBD1 (5 bases). The CDR3 loop spans 14 amino acids. Trimming took off 3 bases at V and 10 bases at J, with 13 bases between the two ends. CDR1 and CDR2 (germline): SGHTA, FQGTGA. This CDR3 reads CASSLGQGPSPLHF. As DNA, the CDR3 is TGTGCCAGCAGCTTGGGTCAGGGACCCTCACCCCTCCACTTT.

This chain uses TRBV27 with TRBJ2-7, with TRBD2 matching 8 bases. V trimming: 6 bases; J trimming: 1 base; junction bases outside the gene matches: 11. This CDR3 is 16 amino acids long. Per the germline V gene, CDR1 is MNHEY and CDR2 is SMNVEV (reference sequence). The CDR3 DNA is TGTGCCAGCAGCTGGTCGGGGGGGGACACTTCCTACGAGCAGTACTTC. Its translation is CASSWSGGDTSYEQYF.

V is TRBV15 and J is TRBJ1-6; maybe TRBD1 (5 bases). Germline loops: CDR1 LNHNV, CDR2 YYDKDF (reference sequence). V was trimmed by 0 bases and J by 9 bases, leaving 15 bases between them. CDR3 length: 16 residues. The CDR3 DNA reads as TGTGCCACCAGCAGAGACAGGGACGGAGTTGGTTCACCCCTCCACTTT. It codes for CATSRDRDGVGSPLHF. The whole variable domain, remainder taken from reference TRBV15 and TRBJ1-6, is DAMVIQNPRYQVTQFGKPVTLSCSQTLNHNVMYWYQQKSSQAPKLLFHYYDKDFNNEADTPDNFQSRRPNTSFCFLDIRSPGLGDTAMYLCATSRDRDGVGSPLHFGNGTRLTVT.

This clonotype was recorded once. The chain joins TRBV10-3 to TRBJ2-1; 12 nucleotides match TRBD1. The DNA end is more similar to TRBJ2-7, so the J call may be wrong. Germline V CDR1 and CDR2: ENHRY, SYGVKD. The CDR3 runs to 17 residues. In DNA, the CDR3 is TGTGCCATCAGTGAGTGGATAACGGGACAGGGGGCTCGGGAGCAGTACTTC. The encoded protein is CAISEWITGQGAREQYF.

In this sample, this clonotype turned up a few times. The chain recombines TRBV7-3 with TRBJ2-3; 8 bases are a match to TRBD2. CDR3 length equals 15 residues. V lost 5 bases and J lost 3; bases outside the gene matches: 7. Germline V gene sequence: CDR1 SGHTA, CDR2 FQGTGA. CDR3 region: CASSPFPGGTDTQYF. CDR3 bases: TGTGCCAGCAGCCCCTTCCCGGGGGGGACAGATACGCAGTATTTT.

V is TRBV20-1 and J is TRBJ2-4; D unclear. V lost 3 bases, J lost 6 bases, and 9 bases lay in between. The CDR3 runs to 12 residues. The V gene's germline CDR1 is DFQATT and CDR2 SNEGSKA (reference sequence). CDR3 region: CSASEGPNIQYF. Written as DNA, the CDR3 is TGCAGTGCTAGTGAAGGTCCAAACATTCAGTACTTC.

This clonotype appeared a few times. The genes are TRBV7-2 and TRBJ2-6, with D possibly TRBD2 on 5 matching bases. This CDR3 contains 18 residues. Trimming left V 1 base short and J 0 bases short, with 13 bases between. Germline loops: CDR1 SGHTA, CDR2 FQGNSA. The CDR3 DNA reads TGTGCCAGCAGCTTAGGTCCAGCGGTGGTCTCTGGGGCCAACGTCCTGACTTTC. Its translation: CASSLGPAVVSGANVLTF.

The gene calls are TRBV10-2 and TRBJ2-1, with 12 bases fitting TRBD2. J was trimmed by 5 bases and V by 6 bases; bases with no gene match: 8. From germline, CDR1 is WSHSY and CDR2 SAAADI. This CDR3 has 16 residues. This CDR3 is CASRGSLAGGHNEQFF. DNA of the CDR3: TGCGCCAGCAGGGGCTCACTAGCGGGAGGCCACAATGAGCAGTTCTTC.

Remarks on this clonotype: A read error may account for a junction end that differs from germline. This chain connects TRBV29-1 to TRBJ2-5; weak D call: TRBD2 (5 bases). The CDR3 loop spans 10 amino acids. Germline CDR1 and CDR2: SQVTM and ANQGSEA. The CDR3 bases are TGCAGCGTGGAAGCGGTTGAGCAGTACTTC. Protein sequence: CSVEAVEQYF.

This clonotype occurred a few times. The chain recombines TRBV11-2 with TRBJ2-2; D uncertain. V shed 7 bases and J shed 5 bases, with 20 bases lying between them. Germline V gene lookup returns CDR1 SGHAT and CDR2 FQNNGV. CDR3 length equals 16 residues. The CDR3: CASISAGFRATGELFF. In DNA form, the CDR3 reads TGTGCCAGCATCTCCGCCGGGTTCCGGGCGACCGGGGAGCTGTTTTTT.

The CDR3 spells CASSYPLVDTEAFF. CDR3 sequence (DNA): TGTGCCAGCAGTTACCCCCTAGTAGACACTGAAGCTTTCTTT. The gene calls are TRBV6-5 and TRBJ1-1; D is undetermined. The CDR3 runs 14 residues. V was shortened by 2 bases and J by 3 bases, with 10 bases between the two germline ends. Looked up from germline, CDR1 is MNHEY and CDR2 is SVGAGI.

V gene TRBV29-1 combines with J gene TRBJ1-4; D uncertain. Germline CDR1 SQVTM, CDR2 ANQGSEA. Trimming pared 4 bases from V and 9 bases from J, leaving 9 bases between. This CDR3 has 11 residues. In DNA, the CDR3 is TGCAGCGTTGGGACCGCAAAAAAACTGTTTTTT. Translated, it gives CSVGTAKKLFF.

This rearrangement joins TRBV5-1 to TRBJ1-2, with D maybe TRBD1 (5 bases). Germline V CDR1 and CDR2: SGHRS, YFSETQ. V was cut by 2 bases and J by 4 bases, with 15 bases left in between. This CDR3 has 15 amino acids. CDR3 amino acids: CASSFDAGRGYGYTF. CDR3 bases: TGCGCCAGCAGCTTCGATGCAGGGCGGGGCTATGGCTACACCTTC.

The rearrangement links TRBV4-1 to TRBJ1-2, with D maybe TRBD1 (5 bases). CDR1 is MGHRA and CDR2 is YSYEKL in the germline V gene. The CDR3 contains 15 residues. V shed 4 bases and J shed 0 bases, with 12 bases lying between them. The CDR3 region has the DNA TGCGCCAGCAGCCCCCAGACAGTCGCTAACTATGGCTACACCTTC. It specifies CASSPQTVANYGYTF.

V usage is TRBV6-5 and J usage is TRBJ2-1, with 8 bases matching TRBD2. J was trimmed by 9 bases and V by 2 bases; bases with no gene match: 9. CDR3 length equals 15 residues. The germline CDR1 and CDR2 sequences are MNHEY and SVGAGI. CDR3 loop: CASSYKRERDSEQFF. In DNA form, the CDR3 reads TGTGCCAGCAGTTACAAGCGGGAGAGGGATTCTGAGCAGTTCTTC.

This clonotype occurred a few times. The chain has TRBV3-1 and TRBJ2-1; D unresolved. Trimming removed 3 bases at V and 6 bases at J, with 9 bases between. Germline V gene lookup returns CDR1 LGHDT and CDR2 YNNKEL (reference sequence). CDR3 length equals 13 residues. CDR3 bases: TGTGCCAGCAGCCAGCGACTGGGCAATGAGCAGTTCTTC. Encoded protein: CASSQRLGNEQFF.

The CDR3, as DNA: TGTGCCTGGAGTCGGACCACTTACAATGAGCAGTACTTC. Amino acid sequence: CAWSRTTYNEQYF. The chain employs TRBV30 and TRBJ2-7; D remains unclear. V was cut by 2 bases and J by 7 bases, with 15 bases left in between. Germline V gives CDR1 GTSNPN, CDR2 SVGIG (reference sequence). This CDR3 is 13 amino acids long.